Listed below are T cell receptor beta chains from one sample, sequenced in a study of T cell responses to AZD1222 COVID-19 vaccine. Sequenced by immunoSEQ multiplex PCR; TCRdb stores in-frame clones only, minus some. The table has about 140,000 clones, about 92% seen once. Sample: peripheral blood, taken 28 days after the second AZD1222 dose. These receptors came from an adult who received the AZD1222 COVID-19 vaccine. The CDR3 runs from the conserved cysteine through the conserved F or W. The D gene is left open where the match is weak. Clone sizes are given selectively: once, few, many, or a class where the clone is expanded.

V gene: TRBV5-4; J gene: TRBJ1-6; D gene: -; clone size: -; CDR3 protein: CASSLDPRYNSPLHF; CDR3 DNA: TGTGCCAGCAGCTTGGATCCCAGGTACAATTCACCCCTCCACTTT
V gene: TRBV5-1; J gene: TRBJ1-1; D gene: -; clone size: -; CDR3 protein: CASSQDVNTEAFF; CDR3 DNA: TGCGCCAGCAGCCAGGACGTGAACACTGAAGCTTTCTTT
V gene: TRBV5-4; J gene: TRBJ1-1; D gene: -; clone size: -; CDR3 protein: CASSLSYANTEAFF; CDR3 DNA: TGTGCCAGCAGCTTGTCCTACGCGAACACTGAAGCTTTCTTT
V gene: TRBV4-3; J gene: TRBJ1-6; D gene: -; clone size: once; CDR3 protein: CASSQVQGGNSPLHF; CDR3 DNA: TGCGCCAGCAGCCAAGTACAGGGCGGCAATTCACCCCTCCACTTT
V gene: TRBV6-5; J gene: TRBJ1-5; D gene: -; clone size: -; CDR3 protein: CASSYSGHSNQPQHF; CDR3 DNA: TGTGCCAGCAGTTACTCGGGCCACAGCAATCAGCCCCAGCATTTT
V gene: TRBV11-1; J gene: TRBJ2-5; D gene: -; clone size: -; CDR3 protein: CASSLFFETQYF; CDR3 DNA: TGTGCCAGCAGCTTATTTTTTGAGACCCAGTACTTC
V gene: TRBV7-9; J gene: TRBJ2-3; D gene: -; clone size: -; CDR3 protein: CASSLGTKDTQYF; CDR3 DNA: TGTGCCAGCAGCCTAGGGACGAAAGATACGCAGTATTTT
V gene: TRBV5-1; J gene: TRBJ1-2; D gene: -; clone size: -; CDR3 protein: CASSLDRNYGYTF; CDR3 DNA: TGCGCCAGCAGCTTGGATCGGAACTATGGCTACACCTTC
V gene: TRBV2; J gene: TRBJ1-2; D gene: -; clone size: -; CDR3 protein: CASSSYKDLGYTF; CDR3 DNA: TGTGCCAGCAGTTCCTACAAGGACCTTGGCTACACCTTC
V gene: TRBV3-1/TRBV3-2; J gene: TRBJ2-2; D gene: -; clone size: -; CDR3 protein: CASSLSVGTGELFF; CDR3 DNA: TGTGCCAGCAGCCTAAGTGTAGGGACCGGGGAGCTGTTTTTT
V gene: TRBV6-4; J gene: TRBJ2-1; D gene: TRBD2; clone size: -; CDR3 protein: CASSGTGTSGGAYNEQFF; CDR3 DNA: TGTGCCAGCAGCGGAACTGGGACTAGCGGGGGGGCCTACAATGAGCAGTTCTTC
V gene: TRBV7-9; J gene: TRBJ2-1; D gene: -; clone size: -; CDR3 protein: CASSLAGGQRNEQFF; CDR3 DNA: TGTGCCAGCAGCTTAGCAGGAGGACAACGGAATGAGCAGTTCTTC
V gene: TRBV27; J gene: TRBJ1-2; D gene: -; clone size: -; CDR3 protein: CASSSAVYGYTF; CDR3 DNA: TGTGCCAGCAGTTCGGCGGTCTATGGCTACACCTTC
V gene: TRBV4-2; J gene: TRBJ2-7; D gene: TRBD2; clone size: -; CDR3 protein: CASSQGGTSSNEQYF; CDR3 DNA: TGTGCCAGCAGCCAAGGCGGGACTAGTTCCAACGAGCAGTACTTC
V gene: TRBV12-3/TRBV12-4; J gene: TRBJ2-5; D gene: -; clone size: -; CDR3 protein: CASSFRTGETQYF; CDR3 DNA: TGTGCCAGCAGTTTTCGAACGGGAGAGACCCAGTACTTC
V gene: TRBV6-2/TRBV6-3; J gene: TRBJ1-5; D gene: -; clone size: -; CDR3 protein: CASSRGRGNQPQHF; CDR3 DNA: TGTGCCAGCAGCAGGGGCAGGGGCAATCAGCCCCAGCATTTT
V gene: TRBV12-3/TRBV12-4; J gene: TRBJ1-1; D gene: -; clone size: few; CDR3 protein: CASTSGAATFF; CDR3 DNA: TGTGCCAGCACCTCAGGGGCCGCAACTTTCTTT
V gene: TRBV28; J gene: TRBJ1-5; D gene: TRBD1; clone size: -; CDR3 protein: CASSLDRGISNQPQHF; CDR3 DNA: TGTGCCAGCAGCTTGGACAGGGGGATAAGCAATCAGCCCCAGCATTTT
V gene: TRBV28; J gene: TRBJ2-1; D gene: TRBD2; clone size: once; CDR3 protein: CASSSGALDEQFF; CDR3 DNA: TGTGCCAGCAGTAGCGGGGCCTTGGATGAGCAGTTCTTC
V gene: TRBV2; J gene: TRBJ1-5; D gene: -; clone size: -; CDR3 protein: CASSELGVINQPQHF; CDR3 DNA: TGTGCCAGCAGTGAACTAGGAGTAATTAATCAGCCCCAGCATTTT
V gene: TRBV19; J gene: TRBJ2-7; D gene: TRBD1; clone size: -; CDR3 protein: CASKVGTGGEYEQYF; CDR3 DNA: TGTGCCAGTAAGGTCGGTACAGGGGGTGAGTACGAGCAGTACTTC
V gene: TRBV6-2/TRBV6-3; J gene: TRBJ2-2; D gene: -; clone size: -; CDR3 protein: CASSWGPGELFF; CDR3 DNA: TGTGCCAGCAGTTGGGGACCCGGGGAGCTGTTTTTT
V gene: TRBV12-3/TRBV12-4; J gene: TRBJ1-5; D gene: -; clone size: once; CDR3 protein: CASSLMAGPQHF; CDR3 DNA: TGTGCCAGCAGTTTAATGGCAGGACCCCAGCATTTT
V gene: TRBV11-2; J gene: TRBJ2-7; D gene: -; clone size: -; CDR3 protein: CASADTGRGLTQQYF; CDR3 DNA: TGTGCCAGCGCAGACACGGGACGGGGACTTACGCAGCAGTACTTC
V gene: TRBV2; J gene: TRBJ1-2; D gene: TRBD1; clone size: -; CDR3 protein: CAVFSGTGSSATF; CDR3 DNA: TGTGCCGTATTTTCCGGGACAGGGTCATCTGCCACCTTC
V gene: TRBV12-3/TRBV12-4; J gene: TRBJ2-7; D gene: -; clone size: -; CDR3 protein: CASSFGGNEQYF; CDR3 DNA: TGTGCCAGCAGTTTCGGGGGCAACGAGCAGTACTTC
V gene: TRBV6-4; J gene: TRBJ2-3; D gene: TRBD2; clone size: few; CDR3 protein: CASSEDSGGRNTQYF; CDR3 DNA: TGTGCCAGCAGTGAGGATAGCGGGGGCCGGAATACGCAGTATTTT
V gene: TRBV18; J gene: TRBJ1-2; D gene: -; clone size: -; CDR3 protein: CASSQREIYGYTF; CDR3 DNA: TGTGCCAGCTCCCAAAGGGAAATCTATGGCTACACCTTC
V gene: TRBV3-1/TRBV3-2; J gene: TRBJ1-1; D gene: TRBD1; clone size: -; CDR3 protein: CASSHWTGEAFF; CDR3 DNA: TGTGCCAGCAGCCATTGGACAGGTGAAGCTTTCTTT
V gene: TRBV24-1; J gene: TRBJ2-7; D gene: TRBD2; clone size: -; CDR3 protein: CATSGAGGGRTYEQYF; CDR3 DNA: TGTGCCACCAGTGGCGCTGGGGGGGGGAGAACCTACGAGCAGTACTTC
V gene: TRBV11-1; J gene: TRBJ2-5; D gene: -; clone size: -; CDR3 protein: CASTPSFGETQYF; CDR3 DNA: TGTGCCAGCACCCCCTCCTTCGGGGAGACCCAGTACTTC
V gene: TRBV2; J gene: TRBJ2-1; D gene: -; clone size: once; CDR3 protein: CASSNRGGSYNEQFF; CDR3 DNA: TGTGCCAGCAGTAACCGAGGAGGGTCCTACAATGAGCAGTTCTTC
V gene: TRBV6-1; J gene: TRBJ2-7; D gene: -; clone size: -; CDR3 protein: CASSEEVMERF; CDR3 DNA: TGTGCCAGCAGTGAGGAGGTCATGGAACGCTTC
V gene: TRBV6-5; J gene: TRBJ2-7; D gene: TRBD1; clone size: once; CDR3 protein: CASSSGTGADEQYF; CDR3 DNA: TGTGCCAGCAGCTCCGGGACAGGGGCCGACGAGCAGTACTTC
V gene: TRBV5-1; J gene: TRBJ2-6; D gene: TRBD1; clone size: -; CDR3 protein: CASSHGTASSGANVLTF; CDR3 DNA: TGCGCCAGCAGCCACGGGACAGCCTCCTCTGGGGCCAACGTCCTGACTTTC
V gene: TRBV28; J gene: TRBJ1-5; D gene: -; clone size: -; CDR3 protein: CASSLTAGVDQPQHF; CDR3 DNA: TGTGCCAGCAGTTTAACTGCAGGGGTAGATCAGCCCCAGCATTTT
V gene: TRBV7-3; J gene: TRBJ1-2; D gene: -; clone size: few; CDR3 protein: CASSSGPHYTF; CDR3 DNA: TGTGCCAGCAGCTCGGGACCCCACTACACCTTC
V gene: TRBV6-5; J gene: TRBJ2-7; D gene: -; clone size: -; CDR3 protein: CASSFPGSYEQYF; CDR3 DNA: TGTGCCAGCAGTTTTCCCGGGTCCTACGAGCAGTACTTC
V gene: TRBV3-1/TRBV3-2; J gene: TRBJ1-2; D gene: -; clone size: -; CDR3 protein: CASSQGRGRETSGYTF; CDR3 DNA: TGTGCCAGCAGCCAGGGGCGGGGTCGGGAAACCTCTGGCTACACCTTC
V gene: TRBV2; J gene: TRBJ1-2; D gene: TRBD1; clone size: -; CDR3 protein: CASSRDSYGYTF; CDR3 DNA: TGTGCCAGCAGTCGGGACAGCTATGGCTACACCTTC
V gene: TRBV9; J gene: TRBJ1-5; D gene: -; clone size: -; CDR3 protein: CASSVTDNQPQHF; CDR3 DNA: TGTGCCAGCAGCGTGACGGATAATCAGCCCCAGCATTTT
V gene: TRBV11-2; J gene: TRBJ2-1; D gene: -; clone size: once; CDR3 protein: CASSPRGGQAAYNEQFF; CDR3 DNA: TGTGCCAGCAGCCCCCGCGGGGGACAGGCAGCCTACAATGAGCAGTTCTTC
V gene: TRBV19; J gene: TRBJ1-5; D gene: -; clone size: -; CDR3 protein: CASSRGGNSNQPQHF; CDR3 DNA: TGTGCCAGTAGTCGCGGGGGAAATAGCAATCAGCCCCAGCATTTT
V gene: TRBV6-5; J gene: TRBJ2-2; D gene: -; clone size: -; CDR3 protein: CASTGLPMAGELFF; CDR3 DNA: TGTGCCAGCACGGGACTCCCTATGGCCGGGGAGCTGTTTTTT
V gene: TRBV9; J gene: TRBJ2-1; D gene: TRBD1; clone size: -; CDR3 protein: CASAVGGQGNNEQFF; CDR3 DNA: TGTGCCAGCGCGGTCGGGGGACAGGGCAACAATGAGCAGTTCTTC
V gene: TRBV5-4; J gene: TRBJ2-3; D gene: TRBD2; clone size: -; CDR3 protein: CASSLGGTSGVVDTQYF; CDR3 DNA: TGTGCCAGCAGCTTGGGTGGGACTAGCGGGGTAGTAGATACGCAGTATTTT
V gene: TRBV6-5; J gene: TRBJ2-4; D gene: TRBD2; clone size: once; CDR3 protein: CASRLPGLDIQYF; CDR3 DNA: TGTGCCAGCAGGCTACCCGGACTAGACATTCAGTACTTC
V gene: TRBV28; J gene: TRBJ1-3; D gene: -; clone size: once; CDR3 protein: CASSPSRTSGNTIYF; CDR3 DNA: TGTGCCAGCAGTCCATCCCGGACGTCTGGAAACACCATATATTTT
V gene: TRBV6-4; J gene: TRBJ1-1; D gene: -; clone size: -; CDR3 protein: CASSGQLNTEAFF; CDR3 DNA: TGTGCCAGCTCTGGACAGCTGAACACTGAAGCTTTCTTT
V gene: TRBV5-1; J gene: TRBJ2-7; D gene: -; clone size: -; CDR3 protein: CASSRLEASEQYF; CDR3 DNA: TGCGCCAGCAGTCGCCTAGAAGCATCCGAGCAGTACTTC
V gene: TRBV18; J gene: TRBJ1-1; D gene: -; clone size: -; CDR3 protein: CASTNRVRDTEAFF; CDR3 DNA: TGTGCCAGCACTAACAGGGTACGGGACACTGAAGCTTTCTTT
V gene: TRBV5-1; J gene: TRBJ2-1; D gene: TRBD2; clone size: -; CDR3 protein: CASSLPGLAGANEQFF; CDR3 DNA: TGCGCCAGCAGCTTGCCGGGACTAGCGGGAGCAAATGAGCAGTTCTTC